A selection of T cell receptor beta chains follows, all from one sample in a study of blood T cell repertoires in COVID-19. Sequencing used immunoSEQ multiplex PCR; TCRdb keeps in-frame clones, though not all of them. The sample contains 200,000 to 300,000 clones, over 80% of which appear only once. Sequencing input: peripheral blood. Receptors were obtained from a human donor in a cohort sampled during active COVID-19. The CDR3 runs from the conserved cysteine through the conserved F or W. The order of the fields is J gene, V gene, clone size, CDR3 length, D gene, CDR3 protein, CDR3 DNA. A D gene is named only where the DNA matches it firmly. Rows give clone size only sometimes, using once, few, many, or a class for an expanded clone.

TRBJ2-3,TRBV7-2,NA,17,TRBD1,CASSLALTGGGTDTQYF,TGTGCCAGCAGCTTAGCGTTGACAGGGGGAGGCACAGATACGCAGTATTTT
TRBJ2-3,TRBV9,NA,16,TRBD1,CASSARRDSRTDTQYF,TGTGCCAGCAGCGCCCGCCGGGACAGTCGCACAGATACGCAGTATTTT
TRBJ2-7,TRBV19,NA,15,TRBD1,CASSPGTGGGYEQYF,TGTGCCAGTAGCCCAGGGACAGGGGGTGGCTACGAGCAGTACTTC
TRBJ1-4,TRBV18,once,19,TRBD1,CASSPIVSRQGSTNEKLFF,TGTGCCAGCTCACCAATCGTCTCAAGACAGGGCTCCACTAATGAAAAACTGTTTTTT
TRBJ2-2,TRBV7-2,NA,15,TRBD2,CASTLGGANTGELFF,TGTGCCAGCACCCTGGGGGGGGCGAACACCGGGGAGCTGTTTTTT
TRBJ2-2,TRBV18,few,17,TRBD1,CASSSTKGQGNTGELFF,TGTGCCAGCTCATCAACTAAGGGACAGGGGAACACCGGGGAGCTGTTTTTT
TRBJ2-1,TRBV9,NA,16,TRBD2,CASSASGTSSYNEQFF,TGTGCCAGCAGCGCGTCCGGGACTAGCTCCTACAATGAGCAGTTCTTC
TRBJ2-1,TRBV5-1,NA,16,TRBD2,CASSLGGAGGRNEQFF,TGCGCCAGCAGCTTGGGAGGCGCGGGGGGGCGAAATGAGCAGTTCTTC
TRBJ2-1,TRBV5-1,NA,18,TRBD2,CASSPRGQGLAGVNEQFF,TGCGCCAGCAGCCCAAGGGGACAGGGACTAGCGGGAGTCAATGAGCAGTTCTTC
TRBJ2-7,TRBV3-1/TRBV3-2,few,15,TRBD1,CASSPTGSSSYEQYF,TGTGCCAGCAGCCCGACAGGGAGTAGCTCCTACGAGCAGTACTTC
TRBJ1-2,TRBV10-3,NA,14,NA,CAIRAGRNYYGYTF,TGTGCCATTCGTGCGGGACGGAATTACTATGGCTACACCTTC
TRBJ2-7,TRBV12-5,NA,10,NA,CASGSYEQYF,TGTGCTAGTGGCAGCTACGAGCAGTACTTC
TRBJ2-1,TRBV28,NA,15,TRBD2,CASNRLAGINNEQFF,TGTGCCAGCAACCGACTAGCGGGGATTAACAATGAGCAGTTCTTC
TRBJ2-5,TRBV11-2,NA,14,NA,CASSLVQGKETQYF,TGTGCCAGCAGCTTAGTCCAGGGGAAAGAGACCCAGTACTTC
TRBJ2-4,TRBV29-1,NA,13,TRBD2,CSVVAGGPNIQYF,TGCAGCGTTGTAGCGGGAGGGCCTAACATTCAGTACTTC
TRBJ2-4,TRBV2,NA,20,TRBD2,CASSEAWASGGAVAKNIQYF,TGTGCCAGCAGTGAAGCTTGGGCTAGCGGGGGGGCCGTGGCCAAAAACATTCAGTACTTC
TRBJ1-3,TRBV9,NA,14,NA,CASSVEWGRNTIYF,TGTGCCAGCAGCGTAGAATGGGGGAGGAACACCATATATTTT
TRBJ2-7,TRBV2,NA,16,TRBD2,CASSEDTGLANYEQYF,TGTGCCAGCAGTGAAGATACTGGACTAGCGAACTACGAGCAGTACTTC
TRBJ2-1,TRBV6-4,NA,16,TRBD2,CASSDGLAGDYNEQFF,TGTGCCAGCAGTGACGGACTAGCGGGAGATTACAATGAGCAGTTCTTC
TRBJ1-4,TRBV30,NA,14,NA,CAWSVTGNSEKLFF,TGTGCCTGGAGTGTAACCGGGAATTCGGAAAAACTGTTTTTT
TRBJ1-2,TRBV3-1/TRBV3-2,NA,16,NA,CASSQGTSQRAYGYTF,TGTGCCAGCAGCCAAGGGACTTCACAGAGAGCCTATGGCTACACCTTC
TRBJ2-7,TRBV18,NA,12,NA,CASSPGEGEQYF,TGTGCCAGCTCACCCGGTGAGGGCGAGCAGTACTTC
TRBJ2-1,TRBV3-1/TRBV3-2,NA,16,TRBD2,CASSLQRGGFYNEQFF,TGTGCCAGCAGCCTCCAGCGGGGGGGTTTTTACAATGAGCAGTTCTTC
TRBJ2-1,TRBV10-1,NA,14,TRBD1,CASSDRGLHNEQFF,TGCGCCAGCAGCGACAGGGGTTTGCACAATGAGCAGTTCTTC
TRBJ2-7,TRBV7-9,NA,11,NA,CASSVRDEQYF,TGTGCCAGCTCCGTGCGGGACGAGCAGTACTTC
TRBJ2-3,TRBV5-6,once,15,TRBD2,CASSLKTSGSDTQYF,TGTGCCAGCAGCTTGAAGACTAGCGGGTCAGATACGCAGTATTTT
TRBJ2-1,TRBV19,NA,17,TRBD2,CASTSNNRGGLNNEQFF,TGTGCCAGTACCTCTAATAATCGGGGGGGTTTAAACAATGAGCAGTTCTTC
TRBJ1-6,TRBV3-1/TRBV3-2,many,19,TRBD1,CASSLRLTYRDRGNSPLHF,TGTGCCAGCAGCCTCCGACTGACTTACCGGGACAGGGGCAATTCACCCCTCCACTTT
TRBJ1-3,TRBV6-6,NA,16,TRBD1,CASSVQGGLFGNTIYF,TGTGCCAGCAGTGTACAGGGGGGCTTATTCGGAAACACCATATATTTT
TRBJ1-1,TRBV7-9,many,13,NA,CASSTRQDPGAFF,TGTGCCAGCAGCACCCGACAGGACCCAGGAGCTTTCTTT
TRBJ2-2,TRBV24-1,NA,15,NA,CATSDSGRGNRELFF,TGTGCCACCAGTGATTCCGGTCGGGGTAACAGGGAGCTGTTTTTT
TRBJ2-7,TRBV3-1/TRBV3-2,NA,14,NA,CASSLLALPYEQYF,TGTGCCAGCAGCCTTCTAGCGCTCCCCTACGAGCAGTACTTC
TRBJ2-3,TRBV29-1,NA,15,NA,CSVVGRGASTDTQYF,TGCAGCGTTGTAGGCAGGGGGGCGTCCACAGATACGCAGTATTTT
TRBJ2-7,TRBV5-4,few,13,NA,CASSLKGGYEQYF,TGTGCCAGCAGCTTGAAAGGGGGTTACGAGCAGTACTTC
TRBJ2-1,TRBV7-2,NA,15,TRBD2,CASSLTSGPNNEQFF,TGTGCCAGCAGCCTTACTAGCGGGCCCAACAATGAGCAGTTCTTC
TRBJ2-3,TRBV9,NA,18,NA,CASSGTGGLGAGVGTQYF,TGTGCCAGCAGCGGTACAGGGGGCCTTGGAGCGGGAGTTGGTACGCAGTATTTT
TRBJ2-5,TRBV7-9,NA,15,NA,CASSLGGQFGETQYF,TGTGCCAGCAGCTTAGGCGGACAATTTGGAGAGACCCAGTACTTC
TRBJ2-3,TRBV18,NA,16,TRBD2,CASSLGLAFGTDTQYF,TGTGCCAGCTCACTAGGACTAGCGTTCGGCACAGATACGCAGTATTTT